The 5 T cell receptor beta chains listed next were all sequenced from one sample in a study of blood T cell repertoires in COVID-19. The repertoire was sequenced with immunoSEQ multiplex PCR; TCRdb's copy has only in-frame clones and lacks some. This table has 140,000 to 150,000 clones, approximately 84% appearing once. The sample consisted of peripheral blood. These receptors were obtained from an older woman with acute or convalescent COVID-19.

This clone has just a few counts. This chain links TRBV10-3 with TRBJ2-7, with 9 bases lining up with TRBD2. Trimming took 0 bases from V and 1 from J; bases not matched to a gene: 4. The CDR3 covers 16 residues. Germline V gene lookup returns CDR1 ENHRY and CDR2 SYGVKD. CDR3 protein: CAISESSGRRSYEQYF. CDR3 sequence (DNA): TGTGCCATCAGTGAGTCGAGCGGGAGGAGGTCCTACGAGCAGTACTTC.

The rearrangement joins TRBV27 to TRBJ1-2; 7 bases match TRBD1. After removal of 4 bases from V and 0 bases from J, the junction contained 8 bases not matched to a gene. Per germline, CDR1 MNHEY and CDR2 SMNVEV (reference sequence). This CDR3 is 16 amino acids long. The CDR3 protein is CASSSGQAKTNYGYTF. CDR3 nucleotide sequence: TGTGCCAGCAGTTCAGGACAGGCAAAGACTAACTATGGCTACACCTTC.

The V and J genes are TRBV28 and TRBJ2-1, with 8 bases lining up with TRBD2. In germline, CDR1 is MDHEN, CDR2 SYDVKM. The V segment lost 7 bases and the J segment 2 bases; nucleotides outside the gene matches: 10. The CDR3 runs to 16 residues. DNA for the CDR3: TGTGCCAGCACCTCTTTTCTAGCGGGCGCCTACAATGAGCAGTTCTTC. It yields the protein CASTSFLAGAYNEQFF.

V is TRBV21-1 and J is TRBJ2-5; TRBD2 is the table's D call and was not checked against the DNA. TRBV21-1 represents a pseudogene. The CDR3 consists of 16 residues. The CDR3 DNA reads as TGTGCCAGCAGCGCCCTCCTGACTAGCGCCCAAGAGACCCAGTACTTC. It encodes CASSALLTSAQETQYF.

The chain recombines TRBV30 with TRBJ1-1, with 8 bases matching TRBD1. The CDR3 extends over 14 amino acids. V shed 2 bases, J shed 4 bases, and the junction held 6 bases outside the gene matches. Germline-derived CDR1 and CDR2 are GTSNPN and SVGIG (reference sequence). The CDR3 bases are TGTGCCTGGAGTTTACAGGGGGGGGTCACTGAAGCTTTCTTT. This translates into CAWSLQGGVTEAFF.